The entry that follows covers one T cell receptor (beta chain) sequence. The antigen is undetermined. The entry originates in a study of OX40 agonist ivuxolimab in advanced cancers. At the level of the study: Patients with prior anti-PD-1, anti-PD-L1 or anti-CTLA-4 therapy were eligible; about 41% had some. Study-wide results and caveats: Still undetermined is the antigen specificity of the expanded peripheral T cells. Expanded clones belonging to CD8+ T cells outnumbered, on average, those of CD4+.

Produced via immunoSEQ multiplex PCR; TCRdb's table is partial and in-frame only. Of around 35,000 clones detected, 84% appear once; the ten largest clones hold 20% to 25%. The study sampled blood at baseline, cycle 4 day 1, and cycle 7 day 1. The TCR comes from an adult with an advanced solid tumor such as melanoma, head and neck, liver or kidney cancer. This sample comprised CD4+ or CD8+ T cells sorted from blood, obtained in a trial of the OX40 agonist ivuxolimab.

The CDR3 here is CASSLLGDRLTDTQYF. CDR3 nucleotides: TGTGCCAGCAGCCTGTTGGGGGACAGGTTGACAGATACGCAGTATTTT. The chain joins TRBV5-4 to TRBJ2-3, with TRBD1 matching over 8 bases. From germline, CDR1 is SGHNT and CDR2 YYREEE (reference sequence). The V gene end was trimmed by 4 bases and the J gene end by 3 bases; junction bases not matched to a gene: 10. The CDR3 extends over 16 amino acids.